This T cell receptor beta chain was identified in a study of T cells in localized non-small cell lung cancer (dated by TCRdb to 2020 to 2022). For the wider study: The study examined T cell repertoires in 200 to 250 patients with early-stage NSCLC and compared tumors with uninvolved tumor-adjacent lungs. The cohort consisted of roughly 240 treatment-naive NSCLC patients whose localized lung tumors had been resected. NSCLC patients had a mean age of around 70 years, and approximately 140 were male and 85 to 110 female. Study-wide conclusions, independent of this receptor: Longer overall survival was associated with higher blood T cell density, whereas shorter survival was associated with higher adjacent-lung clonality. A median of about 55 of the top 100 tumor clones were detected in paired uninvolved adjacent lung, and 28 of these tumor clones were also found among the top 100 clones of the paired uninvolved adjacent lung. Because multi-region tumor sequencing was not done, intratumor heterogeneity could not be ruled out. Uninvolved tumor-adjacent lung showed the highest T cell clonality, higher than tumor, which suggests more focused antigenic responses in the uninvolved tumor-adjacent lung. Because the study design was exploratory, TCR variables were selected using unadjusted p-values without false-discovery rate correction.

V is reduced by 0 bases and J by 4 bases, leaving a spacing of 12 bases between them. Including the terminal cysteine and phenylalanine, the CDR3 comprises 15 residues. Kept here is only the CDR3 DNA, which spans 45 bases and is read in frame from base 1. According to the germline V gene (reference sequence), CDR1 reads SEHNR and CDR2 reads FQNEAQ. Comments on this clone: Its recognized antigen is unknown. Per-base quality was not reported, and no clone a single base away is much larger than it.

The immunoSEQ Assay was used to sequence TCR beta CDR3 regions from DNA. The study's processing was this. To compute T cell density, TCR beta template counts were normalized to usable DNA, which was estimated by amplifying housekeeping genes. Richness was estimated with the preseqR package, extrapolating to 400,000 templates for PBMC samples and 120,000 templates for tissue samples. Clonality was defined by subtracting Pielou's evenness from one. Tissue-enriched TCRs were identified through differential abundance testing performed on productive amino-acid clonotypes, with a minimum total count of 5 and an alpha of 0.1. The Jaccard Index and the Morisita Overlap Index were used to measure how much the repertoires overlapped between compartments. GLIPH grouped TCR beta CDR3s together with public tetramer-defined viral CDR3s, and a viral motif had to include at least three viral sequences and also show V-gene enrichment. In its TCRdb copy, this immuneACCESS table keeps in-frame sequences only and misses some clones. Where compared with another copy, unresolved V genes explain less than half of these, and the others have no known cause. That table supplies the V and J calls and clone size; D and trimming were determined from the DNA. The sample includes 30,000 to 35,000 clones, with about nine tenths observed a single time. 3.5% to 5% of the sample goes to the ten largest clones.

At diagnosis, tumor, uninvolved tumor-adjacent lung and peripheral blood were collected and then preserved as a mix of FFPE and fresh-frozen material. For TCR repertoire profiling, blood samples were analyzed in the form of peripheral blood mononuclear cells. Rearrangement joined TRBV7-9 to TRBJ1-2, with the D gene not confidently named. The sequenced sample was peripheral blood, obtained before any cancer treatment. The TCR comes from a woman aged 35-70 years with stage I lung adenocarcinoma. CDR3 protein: CASSLAFSATYGYTF. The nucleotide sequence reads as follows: TGTGCCAGCAGCTTAGCGTTCTCAGCGACCTATGGCTACACCTTC.